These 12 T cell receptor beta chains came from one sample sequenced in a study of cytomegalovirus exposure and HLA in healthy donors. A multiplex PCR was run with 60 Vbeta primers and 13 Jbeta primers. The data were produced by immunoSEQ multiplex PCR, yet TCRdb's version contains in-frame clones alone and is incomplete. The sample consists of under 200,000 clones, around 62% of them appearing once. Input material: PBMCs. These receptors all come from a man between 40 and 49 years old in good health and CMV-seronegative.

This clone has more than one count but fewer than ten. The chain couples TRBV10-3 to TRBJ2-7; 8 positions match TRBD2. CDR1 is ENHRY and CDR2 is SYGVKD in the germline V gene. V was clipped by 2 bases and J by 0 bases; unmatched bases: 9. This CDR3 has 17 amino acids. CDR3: CAISELKGLGGSYEQYF. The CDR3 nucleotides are TGTGCCATCAGTGAGCTGAAGGGACTAGGGGGCTCCTACGAGCAGTACTTC.

In nucleotides, the CDR3 is TGCGCCAGCAGCCAGGCTGGGACAGGGAGTGTCCCAGATACGCAGTATTTT. Its protein is CASSQAGTGSVPDTQYF. This sequence joins TRBV4-3 and TRBJ2-3; 9 bases agree with TRBD1. CDR1 is LGHNA and CDR2 is YSLEER in the germline V gene. The CDR3 extends over 17 amino acids. The trim removed 3 bases at V and 4 bases at J, leaving 11 bases unmatched.

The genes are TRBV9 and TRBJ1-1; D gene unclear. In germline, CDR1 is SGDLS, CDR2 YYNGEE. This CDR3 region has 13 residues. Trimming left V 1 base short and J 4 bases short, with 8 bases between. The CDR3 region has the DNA TGTGCCAGCAGCGTACATGAGGGCACTGAAGCTTTCTTT. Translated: CASSVHEGTEAFF.

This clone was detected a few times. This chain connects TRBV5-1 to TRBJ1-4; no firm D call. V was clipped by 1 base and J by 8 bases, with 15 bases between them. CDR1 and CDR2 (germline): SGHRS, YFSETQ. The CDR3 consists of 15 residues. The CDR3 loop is CASSLMFGVREKLFF. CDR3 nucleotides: TGCGCCAGCAGCTTGATGTTCGGGGTTCGCGAAAAACTGTTTTTT.

The CDR3 spells CAISESHRQETQYF. The CDR3, as DNA: TGTGCCATCAGTGAGTCCCACAGACAAGAGACCCAGTACTTC. The J gene is TRBJ2-5, the V gene TRBV10-3, with D uncertain. The CDR3 contains 14 residues. V was trimmed by 0 bases and J by 2 bases, leaving 7 bases between them. Germline V gene sequence: CDR1 ENHRY, CDR2 SYGVKD.

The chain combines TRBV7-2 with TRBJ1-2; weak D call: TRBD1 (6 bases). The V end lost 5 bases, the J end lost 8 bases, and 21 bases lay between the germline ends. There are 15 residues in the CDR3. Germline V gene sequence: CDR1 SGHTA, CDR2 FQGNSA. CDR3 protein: CASSPEADRTSGYTF. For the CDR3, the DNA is TGTGCCAGCAGCCCCGAAGCCGACAGGACGTCCGGCTACACCTTC.

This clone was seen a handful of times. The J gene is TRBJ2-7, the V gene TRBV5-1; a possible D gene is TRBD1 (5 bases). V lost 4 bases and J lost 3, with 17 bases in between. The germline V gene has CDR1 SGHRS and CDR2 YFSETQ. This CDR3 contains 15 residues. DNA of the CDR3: TGCGCCAGCAGCGTTGGACAAGCCAGGCTCTACGAGCAGTACTTC. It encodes CASSVGQARLYEQYF.

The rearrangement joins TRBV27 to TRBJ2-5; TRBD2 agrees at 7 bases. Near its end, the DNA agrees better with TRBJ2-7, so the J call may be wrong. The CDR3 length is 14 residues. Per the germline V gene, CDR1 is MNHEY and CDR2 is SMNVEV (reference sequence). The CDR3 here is CASSTSSGAYEQYF. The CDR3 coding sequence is TGTGCCAGCAGTACCTCTAGCGGTGCCTACGAGCAGTACTTC.

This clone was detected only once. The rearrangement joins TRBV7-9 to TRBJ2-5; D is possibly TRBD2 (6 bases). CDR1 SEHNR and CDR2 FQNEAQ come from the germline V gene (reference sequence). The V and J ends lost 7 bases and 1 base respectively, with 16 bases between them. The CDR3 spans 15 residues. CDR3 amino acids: CASTLAGDFQETQYF. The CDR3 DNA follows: TGTGCCAGCACCCTAGCCGGGGACTTCCAAGAGACCCAGTACTTC. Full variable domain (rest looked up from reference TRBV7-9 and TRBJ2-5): DTGVSQNPRHKITKRGQNVTFRCDPISEHNRLYWYRQTLGQGPEFLTYFQNEAQLEKSRLLSDRFSAERPKGSFSTLEIQRTEQGDSAMYLCASTLAGDFQETQYFGPGTRLLVL.

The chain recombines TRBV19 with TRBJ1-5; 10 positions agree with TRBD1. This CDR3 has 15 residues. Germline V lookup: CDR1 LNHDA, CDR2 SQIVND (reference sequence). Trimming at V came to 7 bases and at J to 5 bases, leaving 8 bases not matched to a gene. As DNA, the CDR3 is TGTGCCAGTATAGCGGGACAGGGGCAAGATCAGCCCCAGCATTTT. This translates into CASIAGQGQDQPQHF.

CDR3 residues: CASSREDRWNTEAFF. The CDR3 DNA sequence: TGTGCCAGCAGTAGAGAGGACAGGTGGAACACTGAAGCTTTCTTT. This chain connects TRBV6-5 to TRBJ1-1; 7 nucleotides match TRBD1. The germline CDR1 and CDR2 sequences are MNHEY and SVGAGI. CDR3 length: 15 amino acids. Trimming at V came to 5 bases and at J to 1 base, leaving 7 bases not matched to a gene.

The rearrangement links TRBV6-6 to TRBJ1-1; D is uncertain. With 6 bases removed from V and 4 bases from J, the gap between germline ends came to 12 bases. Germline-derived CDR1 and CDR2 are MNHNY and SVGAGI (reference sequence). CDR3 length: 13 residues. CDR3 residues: CASSPLGSTEAFF. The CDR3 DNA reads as TGTGCCAGCAGCCCGCTGGGGAGCACTGAAGCTTTCTTT.